The next 27 T cell receptor beta chains were all read from a single sample in a study of blood T cell repertoires in COVID-19. Some clones are missing from TCRdb's copy, which holds only in-frame ones; the method was immunoSEQ multiplex PCR. The sample includes 90,000 or so clones, 86% of them seen just once. The source material was peripheral blood. All receptors derive from a man in his sixties with acute or convalescent COVID-19.

V and J are TRBV5-5 and TRBJ2-2, with no clear D. Trimming left V 4 bases short and J 2 bases short, with 18 bases between. Germline V gene data show CDR1 as SGHKS and CDR2 as YYEKEE (reference sequence). This CDR3 has 17 amino acids. CDR3 DNA sequence: TGTGCCAGCAGCGCGAACCCTTTGACACCTAACACCGGGGAGCTGTTTTTT. Its translation: CASSANPLTPNTGELFF.

The chain carries TRBV7-8 and TRBJ2-1; D may be TRBD2 (7 bases). Trimming left V 0 bases short and J 7 bases short, with 22 bases between. Per germline, CDR1 SGHVS and CDR2 FQNEAQ. The CDR3 covers 18 residues. In DNA form, the CDR3 reads TGTGCCAGCAGCTTAGCGCTAGGAGGGGGGGCGGTAAAGAATGAGCAGTTCTTC. As protein: CASSLALGGGAVKNEQFF.

A few counts support this clone. CDR3 DNA: TGTGCCAGCAGTCCCCTAGGGGAGGGTTACGAGCAGTACTTC. Translation: CASSPLGEGYEQYF. The V gene is TRBV2, the J gene TRBJ2-7, with 7 positions matching TRBD2. The length of the CDR3 is 14 residues. Germline CDR1 SNHLY, CDR2 FYNNEI. Germline trimming cut 5 bases from V and 4 bases from J; bases unmatched to any gene: 8.

This clone was seen a single time. V usage is TRBV12-5 and J usage is TRBJ1-5; TRBD1 matches at 9 bases. CDR3 size: 16 residues. With 1 base clipped from V and 4 bases from J, the junction kept 5 bases outside the gene matches. Germline V gene lookup returns CDR1 LGHNT and CDR2 FRNRAP. The CDR3 sequence is CASGLEGQGWNQPQHF. The CDR3 coding sequence is TGTGCTAGTGGTTTGGAAGGACAGGGGTGGAATCAGCCCCAGCATTTT.

V usage is TRBV27 and J usage is TRBJ2-4; the D gene is possibly TRBD2 (6 bases). Trimming left V 6 bases short and J 8 bases short, with 8 bases between. Germline-derived CDR1 and CDR2 are MNHEY and SMNVEV (reference sequence). This CDR3 region has 11 residues. In DNA form, the CDR3 reads TGTGCCAGCAGGGACTACGACATTCAGTACTTC. Amino acids: CASRDYDIQYF.

The CDR3 region has the DNA TGCGCCAGCAGCCCGTCAGTGGTGAACACTGAAGCTTTCTTT. Its protein product is CASSPSVVNTEAFF. This chain uses TRBV5-1 with TRBJ1-1; D is undetermined. V lost 4 bases and J lost 0, with 10 bases in between. In germline, CDR1 is SGHRS, CDR2 YFSETQ. The CDR3 has 14 amino acids.

The chain employs TRBV6-5 and TRBJ1-1; unclear D gene. In germline, CDR1 is MNHEY, CDR2 SVGAGI. V dropped 0 bases and J dropped 3 bases, with 5 bases sitting between them. This CDR3 spans 13 amino acids. The DNA for the CDR3 is TGTGCCAGCAGTTACTCGAGAGACACTGAAGCTTTCTTT. It codes for CASSYSRDTEAFF.

The rearrangement uses TRBV19 and TRBJ2-3; D possibly corresponds to TRBD2 (5 bases). Trimming removed 7 bases at V and 6 bases at J, with 20 bases between. The CDR3 has 15 residues. Germline V gene lookup returns CDR1 LNHDA and CDR2 SQIVND (reference sequence). The CDR3 nucleotides are TGTGCCAGTACCATCACCCAAACTAGTAGGGATACGCAGTATTTT. Residues: CASTITQTSRDTQYF.

This clone has more than one count but fewer than ten. The chain uses TRBV30 and TRBJ1-1; D perhaps matches TRBD1 (6 bases). This CDR3 spans 13 amino acids. The germline V gene has CDR1 GTSNPN and CDR2 SVGIG (reference sequence). V was clipped by 1 base and J by 1 base, with 7 bases between them. The CDR3 here is CAWSGQANTEAFF. DNA of the CDR3: TGTGCCTGGAGTGGACAGGCGAACACTGAAGCTTTCTTT.

J is TRBJ2-5 and V is TRBV6-6; TRBD1 might be the D (5 bases). The CDR3 loop spans 15 amino acids. V was cut by 0 bases and J by 6 bases, with 14 bases left in between. Germline V gene sequence: CDR1 MNHNY, CDR2 SVGAGI (reference sequence). The CDR3 DNA follows: TGTGCCAGCAGTTACTCGATTAGCCAGGGTCAGACCCAGTACTTC. This codes for CASSYSISQGQTQYF.

V is TRBV6-2 or TRBV6-3 and J is TRBJ1-1, with D hard to call. Per germline, CDR1 MNHEY and CDR2 SVGEGT. CDR3 length equals 13 residues. V lost 3 bases and J 9 bases, leaving 14 bases between the germline ends. The CDR3 reads CASSYSVQTKAFF. The CDR3 DNA reads as TGTGCCAGCAGTTATTCCGTGCAGACTAAAGCTTTCTTT.

The chain joins TRBV19 to TRBJ1-3; possible D gene TRBD1, 5 bases. Germline CDR1 reads LNHDA; CDR2 reads SQIVND (reference sequence). Trimming shortened V by 5 bases and J by 6 bases, and 11 bases separated the two germline ends. The CDR3 sequence is 13 residues long. This CDR3 reads CASSPGWENTIYF. Written as DNA, the CDR3 is TGTGCCAGTAGTCCAGGGTGGGAAAACACCATATATTTT.

The CDR3 here is CASSVEGTGGNEQYF. For the CDR3, the DNA is TGTGCCAGCAGCGTAGAGGGAACAGGGGGTAACGAGCAGTACTTC. This chain uses TRBV9 with TRBJ2-7; TRBD1 matches at 8 bases. Germline lookup yields CDR1 SGDLS and CDR2 YYNGEE. J gave up 5 bases and V 0 bases, and 7 bases lay outside the gene matches. CDR3 length: 15 residues.

This clone showed up just once. The chain has TRBV19 and TRBJ1-5; weak D call: TRBD1 (5 bases). Trimming removed 7 bases from V and 3 bases from J, with 19 bases in between. The germline V gene encodes CDR1 LNHDA and CDR2 SQIVND (reference sequence). The CDR3 loop spans 16 amino acids. CDR3 amino acids: CASKIREGIDNQPQHF. CDR3 sequence (DNA): TGTGCCAGTAAGATCAGGGAAGGTATTGACAATCAGCCCCAGCATTTT.

The genes are TRBV18 and TRBJ1-2; possible D gene TRBD1, 5 bases. Trimming shortened V by 8 bases and J by 6 bases, and 28 bases separated the two germline ends. The CDR3 runs to 17 residues. Germline CDR1 and CDR2: KGHSH and LQKENI. CDR3 loop: CASRPAARVGLANGYTF. CDR3 coding DNA: TGTGCCAGCCGCCCCGCAGCGAGAGTGGGACTGGCTAATGGCTACACCTTC.

This clone has only a few counts. The chain uses TRBV30 and TRBJ2-6; tentative D call: TRBD2 (5 bases). The CDR3 totals 13 residues. Germline-derived CDR1 and CDR2 are GTSNPN and SVGIG (reference sequence). Trimming left V 4 bases short and J 4 bases short, with 8 bases between. The CDR3 DNA sequence: TGTGCCTGGATTTCGGGAGGGGCCAACGTCCTGACTTTC. Its protein is CAWISGGANVLTF.

The chain employs TRBV7-6 and TRBJ2-5; 8 positions agree with TRBD1. Germline assignment: CDR1 SGHVS and CDR2 FNYEAQ. The V segment lost 5 bases and the J segment 5 bases; nucleotides outside the gene matches: 10. This CDR3 is 15 amino acids long. The DNA of the CDR3 is TGTGCCAGCAGCGCTCGACAGGGGAGGCAGGAGACCCAGTACTTC. It translates to CASSARQGRQETQYF.

This chain connects TRBV5-1 to TRBJ1-6; 11 bases line up with TRBD1. This CDR3 region has 14 residues. The V segment lost 6 bases and the J segment 7 bases; nucleotides outside the gene matches: 3. Per germline, CDR1 SGHRS and CDR2 YFSETQ. CDR3 bases: TGCGCCAGCAAGGGACAGGGGGTCAATTCACCCCTCCACTTT. The encoded protein is CASKGQGVNSPLHF.

This clone showed up many times. The chain links TRBV19 to TRBJ2-1; 8 bases line up with TRBD2. This CDR3 comprises 14 residues. Germline trimming cut 3 bases from V and 9 bases from J; bases unmatched to any gene: 7. CDR1 and CDR2 (germline): LNHDA, SQIVND (reference sequence). The CDR3 DNA follows: TGTGCCAGTAGTATGTTAGCGGGACCCGGTGAGCAGTTCTTC. Translating gives CASSMLAGPGEQFF.

The gene calls are TRBV2 and TRBJ1-5; weak D call: TRBD1 (6 bases). In germline, CDR1 is SNHLY, CDR2 FYNNEI. CDR3 size: 16 residues. Trimming left V 3 bases short and J 0 bases short, with 12 bases between. Here the CDR3 reads CASSENRAYSNQPQHF. CDR3 nucleotides: TGTGCCAGCAGTGAGAACAGGGCCTATAGCAATCAGCCCCAGCATTTT. The whole variable domain, filled in from reference TRBV2 and TRBJ1-5, reads EPEVTQTPSHQVTQMGQEVILRCVPISNHLYFYWYRQILGQKVEFLVSFYNNEISEKSEIFDDQFSVERPDGSNFTLKIRSTKLEDSAMYFCASSENRAYSNQPQHFGDGTRLSIL.

In its sample, this clone was seen a few times. The chain recombines TRBV2 with TRBJ2-7; 8 bases map to TRBD2. Germline V gene sequence: CDR1 SNHLY, CDR2 FYNNEI. After removal of 8 bases from V and 0 bases from J, the junction contained 6 bases not matched to a gene. CDR3 length equals 14 residues. CDR3: CASRPREVSYEQYF. DNA of the CDR3: TGTGCCAGCCGTCCGCGGGAGGTCTCCTACGAGCAGTACTTC.

This chain joins TRBV18 and TRBJ2-7, with 9 bases lining up with TRBD1. The germline V gene encodes CDR1 KGHSH and CDR2 LQKENI. The CDR3 extends over 18 amino acids. V was pared by 1 base and J by 0 bases, with 10 bases of the junction left unmatched. DNA for the CDR3: TGTGCCAGCTCACCACGGACAGGGGCTCAACCAAGCTCCTACGAGCAGTACTTC. Translation gives CASSPRTGAQPSSYEQYF.

V and J are TRBV12-5 and TRBJ1-4; 10 positions match TRBD1. Germline V gene sequence: CDR1 LGHNT, CDR2 FRNRAP. The CDR3 contains 16 residues. Trimming took 1 base from V and 12 from J; bases not matched to a gene: 11. CDR3 in amino acids: CASGLARQGANVELFF. Written as DNA, the CDR3 is TGTGCTAGTGGTTTGGCCCGACAGGGGGCCAACGTTGAACTGTTTTTT.

This clone was observed once. The germline gene is not matched at one end of the junction; a read error may be the cause. The chain employs TRBV3-1 (or the pseudogene TRBV3-2) and TRBJ2-7, with a weak D call TRBD1 (7 bases). This CDR3 contains 15 residues. Germline CDR1 LGHDT, CDR2 YNNKEL (reference sequence). The CDR3 is CASSPRGTAIYEQYF. Here the CDR3 DNA reads TGTGCCAGCAGCCCACGGGGGACAGCTATTTACGAGCAATACTTC.

This clone was seen only once. This rearrangement joins TRBV27 to TRBJ1-6, with D unresolved. CDR1 is MNHEY and CDR2 is SMNVEV in the germline V gene (reference sequence). This CDR3 is 15 amino acids long. Trimming took 0 bases from V and 6 from J, leaving 9 bases between them. The DNA of the CDR3 is TGTGCCAGCAGTTTATCTCAGCTAGTTAATTCACCCCTCCACTTT. Its translation: CASSLSQLVNSPLHF.

In this sample, this clone turned up once. The chain joins TRBV14 to TRBJ2-7; TRBD1 matches 9 bases. This CDR3 is built from 16 residues. Losses at the gene ends were 1 base for V and 3 bases for J; bases not matched to a gene: 7. Germline V CDR1 and CDR2: SGHDN, FVKESK. The CDR3 region has the DNA TGTGCCAGCAGCCAAGTTTTGGGACAGGGAGACTACGAGCAGTACTTC. Translation gives CASSQVLGQGDYEQYF.

The table lists this clone with a few counts. The V and J genes are TRBV6-5 and TRBJ2-7, with D maybe TRBD2 (5 bases). The CDR3 runs 12 residues. The germline gives CDR1 MNHEY, CDR2 SVGAGI. V was shortened by 8 bases and J by 3 bases, with 11 bases between the two germline ends. For the CDR3, the DNA is TGTGCCAGCGGGTTAGAGGGCTACGAGCAGTACTTC. This sequence encodes CASGLEGYEQYF.